The 16 T cell receptor beta chains below come from one sample, sequenced in a study of radiotherapy plus CTLA-4 blockade in lung cancer. Using immunoSEQ multiplex PCR, the repertoire was profiled, and TCRdb retains in-frame clones only, with some absent. The profile shows more than 100,000 clones, more than 80% of them singletons. Material: peripheral blood, obtained from a patient treated with radiotherapy plus ipilimumab. Receptors originate from a human donor with non-small cell lung cancer that progressed on radiotherapy plus ipilimumab.

The rearrangement uses TRBV2 and TRBJ2-7; D possibly uses TRBD1 or TRBD2 (5 bases each). CDR1 is SNHLY, CDR2 FYNNEI, per germline. V was cut by 6 bases and J by 0 bases, with 15 bases left in between. The CDR3 loop spans 15 amino acids. The CDR3 DNA reads as TGTGCCAGCAGGGGCGGGTTGGACACCTCCTACGAGCAGTACTTC. Protein: CASRGGLDTSYEQYF. Together with reference TRBV2 and TRBJ2-7, the CDR3 gives the full variable domain: EPEVTQTPSHQVTQMGQEVILRCVPISNHLYFYWYRQILGQKVEFLVSFYNNEISEKSEIFDDQFSVERPDGSNFTLKIRSTKLEDSAMYFCASRGGLDTSYEQYFGPGTRLTVT.

The chain recombines TRBV5-6 with TRBJ2-5, with TRBD1 matching over 7 bases. The germline V gene encodes CDR1 SGHDT and CDR2 YYEEEE. CDR3 length equals 14 residues. V lost 3 bases, J lost 3 bases, and 5 bases stayed unmatched. CDR3 coding DNA: TGTGCCAGCAGCTCCAGGGGGTGGGAAGAGACCCAGTACTTC. Translating it yields CASSSRGWEETQYF.

Here the CDR3 reads CASSPSGGTGELFF. The CDR3, as DNA: TGTGCCAGCTCACCATCGGGAGGGACCGGGGAGCTGTTTTTT. This chain connects TRBV18 to TRBJ2-2, with 8 bases aligning to TRBD2. The CDR3 is 14 residues long. Germline CDR1 is KGHSH and CDR2 is LQKENI. After removal of 2 bases from V and 5 bases from J, the junction contained 1 base not matched to a gene.

This chain connects TRBV18 to TRBJ1-1, with 7 bases matching TRBD1. Germline V CDR1 and CDR2: KGHSH, LQKENI. This CDR3 comprises 15 residues. J was trimmed by 0 bases and V by 6 bases; bases with no gene match: 7. In DNA form, the CDR3 reads TGTGCCAGCTCGCCCATAGGGGGCCTGAACACTGAAGCTTTCTTT. Protein sequence: CASSPIGGLNTEAFF. Combining the CDR3 with reference TRBV18 and TRBJ1-1 gives the whole variable domain NAGVMQNPRHLVRRRGQEARLRCSPMKGHSHVYWYRQLPEEGLKFMVYLQKENIIDESGMPKERFSAEFPKEGPSILRIQQVVRGDSAAYFCASSPIGGLNTEAFFGQGTRLTVV.

The chain couples TRBV30 to TRBJ2-3; the D is unclear. Germline CDR1 GTSNPN, CDR2 SVGIG (reference sequence). The CDR3 covers 12 residues. The V gene lost 0 bases and the J gene lost 6 bases, with 7 bases spanning the gap. The CDR3 DNA follows: TGTGCCTGGAGTGTACGAAGGGATACGCAGTATTTT. Its translation: CAWSVRRDTQYF.

The chain combines TRBV5-4 with TRBJ2-3, with 11 bases matching TRBD2. The CDR3 totals 15 residues. Germline lookup yields CDR1 SGHNT and CDR2 YYREEE (reference sequence). The J segment lost 0 bases and the V segment lost 3 bases, leaving 0 bases of the junction unmatched. The DNA for the CDR3 is TGTGCCAGCAGCTGGACTAGCGGGAGCACAGATACGCAGTATTTT. Translated, it gives CASSWTSGSTDTQYF.

The V gene is TRBV15, the J gene TRBJ2-3; D remains unclear. V lost 5 bases and J 1 base, leaving 13 bases between the germline ends. CDR3 size: 15 residues. Germline V gives CDR1 LNHNV, CDR2 YYDKDF (reference sequence). CDR3 in amino acids: CATSPGRKRTDTQYF. The CDR3 DNA follows: TGTGCCACCAGCCCTGGCCGGAAACGCACAGATACGCAGTATTTT.

The chain couples TRBV30 to TRBJ2-5; a weak D match, TRBD2 (5 bases). Trimming took off 3 bases at V and 4 bases at J, with 15 bases between the two ends. Looked up from germline, CDR1 is GTSNPN and CDR2 is SVGIG (reference sequence). This CDR3 has 14 amino acids. CDR3 region: CAWSPAWAGETQYF. The CDR3 region has the DNA TGTGCCTGGAGCCCGGCCTGGGCGGGAGAGACCCAGTACTTC. Variable domain in full (rest from reference TRBV30 and TRBJ2-5): SQTIHQWPATLVQPVGSPLSLECTVEGTSNPNLYWYRQAAGRGLQLLFYSVGIGQISSEVPQNLSASRPQDRQFILSSKKLLLSDSGFYLCAWSPAWAGETQYFGPGTRLLVL.

This clone was seen a few times. The gene calls are TRBV7-2 and TRBJ2-1; D assignment may be TRBD1 or TRBD2 (5 bases each). Trimming removed 3 bases at V and 0 bases at J, with 21 bases between. The CDR3 contains 19 residues. The germline V gene encodes CDR1 SGHTA and CDR2 FQGNSA. The DNA of the CDR3 is TGTGCCAGCAGCTTCCCGGGACCAGACCCCCATAGCTCCTACAATGAGCAGTTCTTC. It specifies CASSFPGPDPHSSYNEQFF.

CDR3 in amino acids: CASSHHRTGRVDQPQHF. CDR3 DNA sequence: TGTGCCAGTAGCCATCACAGAACAGGGCGCGTTGATCAGCCCCAGCATTTT. V usage is TRBV19 and J usage is TRBJ1-5; D is perhaps TRBD1 (6 bases). This CDR3 is built from 17 residues. V was cut by 6 bases and J by 5 bases, with 23 bases left in between. CDR1 and CDR2 from the germline V gene are LNHDA and SQIVND (reference sequence).

V gene TRBV7-2 combines with J gene TRBJ1-5; TRBD1 aligns across 8 bases. V dropped 1 base and J dropped 7; count of bases not matched to a gene: 6. The CDR3 consists of 15 residues. Looked up from germline, CDR1 is SGHTA and CDR2 is FQGNSA. The CDR3 nucleotides are TGTGCCAGCAGCTTAGGGGCAGGGGGCAGGCAGCCCCAGCATTTT. As protein: CASSLGAGGRQPQHF.

The chain links TRBV4-1 to TRBJ1-6, with D possibly matching TRBD1 (5 bases). The ends were cut back, 0 bases at V and 7 bases at J, with 19 bases in the middle. This CDR3 contains 18 residues. CDR1 MGHRA and CDR2 YSYEKL come from the germline V gene. As DNA, the CDR3 is TGCGCCAGCAGCCAAGAGGGGACGGGGGTAGGGGTGAATTCACCCCTCCACTTT. Its protein is CASSQEGTGVGVNSPLHF.

The J gene is TRBJ1-4, the V gene TRBV11-2; possible D gene TRBD1, 5 bases. The CDR3 contains 13 residues. Trimming took off 5 bases at V and 11 bases at J, with 15 bases between the two ends. The germline V gene encodes CDR1 SGHAT and CDR2 FQNNGV. As DNA, the CDR3 is TGTGCCAGCAGCCCAGACCAGGGAGGGAAACTGTTTTTT. It codes for CASSPDQGGKLFF.

The J gene is TRBJ2-1, the V gene TRBV10-3; TRBD2 agrees at 12 bases. V lost 6 bases and J lost 8; bases outside the gene matches: 14. Germline V lookup: CDR1 ENHRY, CDR2 SYGVKD. CDR3 length: 17 amino acids. Here the CDR3 reads CAISQQRTSGAPDEQFF. In DNA form, the CDR3 reads TGTGCCATCAGCCAGCAGAGGACTAGCGGGGCGCCCGATGAGCAGTTCTTC.

The chain employs TRBV5-1 and TRBJ2-7; 12 positions match TRBD1. V shed 4 bases, J shed 5 bases, and the junction held 10 bases outside the gene matches. This CDR3 has 16 amino acids. Germline loops: CDR1 SGHRS, CDR2 YFSETQ. The DNA for the CDR3 is TGCGCCAGCAGCGATTCCGGGACAGGGGGCTTCAACGAGCAGTACTTC. Protein: CASSDSGTGGFNEQYF.

The rearrangement joins TRBV5-1 to TRBJ2-1; 7 nucleotides align to TRBD1. Losses at the gene ends were 1 base for V and 8 bases for J; bases not matched to a gene: 3. This CDR3 has 13 amino acids. Per germline, CDR1 SGHRS and CDR2 YFSETQ. CDR3 nucleotides: TGCGCCAGCAGCTTGCCAGGGGGTTATGAGCAGTTCTTC. Its translation is CASSLPGGYEQFF.